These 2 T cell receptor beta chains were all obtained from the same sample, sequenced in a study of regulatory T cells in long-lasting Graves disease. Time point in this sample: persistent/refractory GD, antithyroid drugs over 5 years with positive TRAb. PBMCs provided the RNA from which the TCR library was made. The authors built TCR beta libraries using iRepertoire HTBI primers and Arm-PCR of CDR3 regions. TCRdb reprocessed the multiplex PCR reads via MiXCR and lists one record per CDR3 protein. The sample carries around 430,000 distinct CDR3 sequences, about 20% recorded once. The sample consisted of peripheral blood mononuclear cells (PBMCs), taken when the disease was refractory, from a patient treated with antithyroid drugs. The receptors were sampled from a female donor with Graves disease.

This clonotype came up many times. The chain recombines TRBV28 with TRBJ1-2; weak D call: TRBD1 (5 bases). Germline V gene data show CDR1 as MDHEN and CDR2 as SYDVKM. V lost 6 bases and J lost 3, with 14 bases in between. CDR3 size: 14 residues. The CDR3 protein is CASSSPGTYYGYTF. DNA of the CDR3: TGTGCCAGCAGCTCCCCGGGGACCTACTATGGCTACACCTTC.

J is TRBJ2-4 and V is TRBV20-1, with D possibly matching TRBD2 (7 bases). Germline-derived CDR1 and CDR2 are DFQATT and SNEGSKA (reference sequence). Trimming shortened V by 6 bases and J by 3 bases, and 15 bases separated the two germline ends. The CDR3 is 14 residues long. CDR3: CSAGGGSGKNIQYF. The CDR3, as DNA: TGCAGTGCAGGGGGGGGTAGTGGCAAAAACATTCAGTACTTC.